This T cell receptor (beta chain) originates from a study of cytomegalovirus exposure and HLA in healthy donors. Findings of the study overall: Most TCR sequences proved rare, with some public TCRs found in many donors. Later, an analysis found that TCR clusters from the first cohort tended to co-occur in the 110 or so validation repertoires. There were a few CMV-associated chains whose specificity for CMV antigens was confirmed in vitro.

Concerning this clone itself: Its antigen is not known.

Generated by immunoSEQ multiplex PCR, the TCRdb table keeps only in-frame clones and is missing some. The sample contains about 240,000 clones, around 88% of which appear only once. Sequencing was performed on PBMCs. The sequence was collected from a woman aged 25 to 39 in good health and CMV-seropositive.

CDR3 DNA: TGTGCCAGCACCCGACAGTTGGCTAACTATGGCTACACCTTC. Amino acids: CASTRQLANYGYTF. The chain uses TRBV2 and TRBJ1-2, with D possibly matching TRBD1 (5 bases). V shed 7 bases and J shed 0 bases, with 12 bases lying between them. The CDR3 totals 14 residues. Germline lookup yields CDR1 SNHLY and CDR2 FYNNEI.